This T cell receptor (beta chain) was sequenced in a study of cytomegalovirus exposure and HLA in healthy donors. Study results and limitations: Immune exposure data for these donors was limited to CMV serostatus. The authors excluded some V segments, including TRBV6-2 and TRBV6-3, as indistinguishable. One variant, a missense change in DCLRE1C, was linked in a later analysis to TCR beta V- and J-gene trimming. A previous analysis found most TCR beta V segments productive roughly 87% or roughly 30% of the time.

Trimming took 2 bases from V and 7 from J, leaving 12 bases between them. CDR1 SGHTA and CDR2 FQGTGA come from the germline V gene. The CDR3 has 13 amino acids. Vbeta (60) and Jbeta (13) primers were used in the PCR. TCRdb keeps only in-frame clones here, not all; method: immunoSEQ multiplex PCR. The data contain 150,000 to 200,000 clones, 80% of them seen just once; the ten biggest clones take up about 0.63%. This clone came up once. What it binds is unknown. The sequenced sample was PBMCs. The TCR sequence derives from a boy between 5 and 17 years old in good health and CMV-seronegative. This sequence joins TRBV7-3 and TRBJ2-7; D perhaps matches TRBD1 (8 bases). The CDR3 here is CASSLHRGGEQYF. CDR3 bases: TGTGCCAGCAGCTTACACAGGGGGGGAGAGCAGTACTTC.